This entry concerns a single T cell receptor beta chain. The germline gives CDR1 WSHSY, CDR2 SAAADI. This CDR3 has 14 amino acids. Trimming took 8 bases from V and 11 from J, leaving 22 bases between them. Method: immunoSEQ multiplex PCR; TCRdb's copy keeps in-frame clones and lacks some. The data contain roughly 170,000 clones, approximately 85% of them seen just once; the ten biggest clones take up 1% to 1.5%. The data are from a study of blood T cell repertoires in COVID-19. The receptor was isolated from a man between 60 and 70 years old who had recovered from COVID-19. Source material: peripheral blood. The chain has TRBV10-2 and TRBJ1-5; D perhaps matches TRBD1 (5 bases). The CDR3, as DNA: TGCGCCAGCGCGGTGGGAGGGGAACGTACGGCCCAGCATTTT. Protein: CASAVGGERTAQHF.